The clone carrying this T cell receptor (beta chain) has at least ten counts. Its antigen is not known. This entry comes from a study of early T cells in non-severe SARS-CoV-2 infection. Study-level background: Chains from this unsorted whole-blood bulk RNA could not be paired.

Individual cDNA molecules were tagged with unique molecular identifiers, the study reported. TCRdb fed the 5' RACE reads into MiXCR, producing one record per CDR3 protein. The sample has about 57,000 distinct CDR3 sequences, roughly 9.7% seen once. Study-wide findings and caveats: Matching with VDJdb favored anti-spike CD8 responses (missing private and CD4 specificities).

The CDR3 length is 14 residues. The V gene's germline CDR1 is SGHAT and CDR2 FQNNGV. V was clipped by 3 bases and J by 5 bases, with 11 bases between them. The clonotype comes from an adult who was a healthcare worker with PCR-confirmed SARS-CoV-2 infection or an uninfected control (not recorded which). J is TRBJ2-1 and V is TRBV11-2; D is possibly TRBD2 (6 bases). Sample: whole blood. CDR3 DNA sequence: TGTGCCAGCAGCTTGCGGGATCCAAACAATGAGCAGTTCTTC. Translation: CASSLRDPNNEQFF.